The following is a TCR beta chain sequence with its context. Its antigen is as yet unknown. This entry comes from a study of T-cell reconstitution after alpha-beta-depleted transplantation in children. Overall study results and limits: The study traced high day-60 TCRbeta diversity in some patients to surviving recipient T cells and thymic progenitors. Counts and diversity of T cells one year after transplant came mostly from newly produced T cells. The study reportedly traced alpha-beta T cells about two months after transplant to several hundred expanded graft clones.

Unique molecular identifiers featured in how the TCRbeta library was prepared. TCRdb analysed the PCR reads with MiXCR anew, one entry per CDR3 protein. The data contain about 240,000 distinct CDR3 sequences, roughly 24% of them seen just once; the ten biggest clones take up about 2.6%. The length of the CDR3 is 15 residues. The V end lost 2 bases, the J end lost 12 bases, and 20 bases lay between the germline ends. Germline CDR1 reads MNHEY; CDR2 reads SVGAGI. This sample comprised PBMCs, obtained before TCRalphabeta/CD19-depleted stem cell transplant. V and J are TRBV6-5 and TRBJ2-1; no clear D. The sequence was collected from a girl aged 2-10 years with Fanconi anemia, due to receive a stem cell transplant. The CDR3: CASSYRQLHPGRQFF. The CDR3 DNA follows: TGTGCCAGCAGTTACCGCCAGCTCCATCCCGGTAGGCAGTTCTTC.